These T cell receptor beta chains were read from a single sample in a study of blood T cell repertoires in COVID-19. Sequencing was performed with immunoSEQ multiplex PCR; in TCRdb, only in-frame clones are kept and a portion is missing. The profile shows a few hundred thousand clones, roughly 90% of them singletons. Sequences were obtained from peripheral blood. These receptors all come from a woman aged 55-69 years with COVID-19, enrolled during active disease. Both conserved end residues are part of each CDR3. The order of the fields is V gene, clone size, D gene, J gene, CDR3 DNA, CDR3 protein. A D gene is named only where the DNA matches it firmly. The size of a clone is reported for some rows only, either as once, few or many, or as a class for expanded clones.

V: TRBV6-2/TRBV6-3
size: -
D: -
J: TRBJ1-1
DNA: TGTGCCAGCAGCCTGGGGAGGGACACTGAAGCTTTCTTT
CDR3: CASSLGRDTEAFF

V: TRBV6-5
size: -
D: -
J: TRBJ1-1
DNA: TGTGCCAGCTACAGGAACACTGAAGCTTTCTTT
CDR3: CASYRNTEAFF

V: TRBV19
size: -
D: -
J: TRBJ2-6
DNA: TGTGCCAGTACCCCCCTAGGCTCTGGGGCCAACGTCCTGACTTTC
CDR3: CASTPLGSGANVLTF

V: TRBV9
size: -
D: TRBD2
J: TRBJ2-2
DNA: TGTGCCAGCAGCCTGACTAGCGGGGGGGCGGGCACCGGGGAGCTGTTTTTT
CDR3: CASSLTSGGAGTGELFF

V: TRBV9
size: -
D: -
J: TRBJ1-5
DNA: TGTGCCAGCAGCGTAGGCGATCAGCCCCAGCATTTT
CDR3: CASSVGDQPQHF

V: TRBV11-1
size: once
D: -
J: TRBJ2-1
DNA: TGTGCCAGCAGCTTCGGGGAGAATGAGCAGTTCTTC
CDR3: CASSFGENEQFF

V: TRBV20-1
size: -
D: -
J: TRBJ2-1
DNA: TGCAGTGCTAGTGCGTGGGGCACCGCCCAAAATGAGCAGTTCTTC
CDR3: CSASAWGTAQNEQFF

V: TRBV19
size: -
D: -
J: TRBJ1-5
DNA: TGTGCCAGTAGTATTCAGGCAGACCTCAATCAGCCCCAGCATTTT
CDR3: CASSIQADLNQPQHF

V: TRBV4-2
size: few
D: -
J: TRBJ2-6
DNA: TGTGCCAGCAGCCAGGGGAGGACCTCTGGGGCCAACGTCCTGACTTTC
CDR3: CASSQGRTSGANVLTF

V: TRBV6-6
size: -
D: -
J: TRBJ1-5
DNA: TGTGCCAGCAGTTCCTCGGGCAGGTCGTATGATCAGCCCCAGCATTTT
CDR3: CASSSSGRSYDQPQHF

V: TRBV6-6
size: -
D: -
J: TRBJ1-5
DNA: TGTGCCAGCAGTTACTTTGGACATTCGAGCAATCAGCCCCAGCATTTT
CDR3: CASSYFGHSSNQPQHF

V: TRBV7-9
size: once
D: -
J: TRBJ1-1
DNA: TGTGCCAGCAGCCGGGATCACACATGGACAGTTACGGCTTTCTTT
CDR3: CASSRDHTWTVTAFF

V: TRBV7-9
size: -
D: -
J: TRBJ1-1
DNA: TGTGCCAGCAGCTTAGTGGTAGAGGAAGCTTTCTTT
CDR3: CASSLVVEEAFF

V: TRBV19
size: few
D: -
J: TRBJ1-2
DNA: TGTGCCAGTAACAAATGGAGCCATGACTATGGCTACACCTTC
CDR3: CASNKWSHDYGYTF

V: TRBV4-1
size: -
D: -
J: TRBJ1-4
DNA: TGCGCCAGCAGCCAAGAGCTCGGGATAACAACTAATGAAAAACTGTTTTTT
CDR3: CASSQELGITTNEKLFF

V: TRBV3-1/TRBV3-2
size: -
D: -
J: TRBJ2-5
DNA: TGTGCCAGCAGCCAAGGCAGGGGATCCGAGACCCAGTACTTC
CDR3: CASSQGRGSETQYF

V: TRBV3-1/TRBV3-2
size: -
D: -
J: TRBJ1-2
DNA: TGTGCCAGCAGCGAACAGGCGGGGCCGCGGTATGGCTACACCTTC
CDR3: CASSEQAGPRYGYTF

V: TRBV9
size: -
D: -
J: TRBJ1-2
DNA: TGTGCCAGCAGCGACCGGTCGCCCGGGGGCTACACCTTC
CDR3: CASSDRSPGGYTF

V: TRBV6-2/TRBV6-3
size: -
D: TRBD2
J: TRBJ2-3
DNA: TGTGCCAGCAGTAAGCTAGCGGGGGGGGGTTCCTGGTCGGATACGCAGTATTTT
CDR3: CASSKLAGGGSWSDTQYF

V: TRBV19
size: -
D: -
J: TRBJ1-3
DNA: TGTGCCAGTAGTATCAAGGCAGGGCCCGGAAACACCATATATTTT
CDR3: CASSIKAGPGNTIYF

V: TRBV7-2
size: -
D: TRBD1
J: TRBJ1-3
DNA: TGTGCCAGCAGTCCCGGACAGGTTGGAAACACCATATATTTT
CDR3: CASSPGQVGNTIYF

V: TRBV19
size: -
D: -
J: TRBJ1-2
DNA: TGTGCCAGTAGAAGAGGACAGTGGGGTGACTACACCTTC
CDR3: CASRRGQWGDYTF

V: TRBV19
size: -
D: TRBD2
J: TRBJ2-2
DNA: TGTGCCAGTAGTGTTACTAGCGGGGGGGCGCGGACCGGGGAGCTGTTTTTT
CDR3: CASSVTSGGARTGELFF

V: TRBV11-2
size: -
D: -
J: TRBJ1-6
DNA: TGTGCCAGCAGCTTAGGGGGGCCGGATAATTCACCCCTCCACTTT
CDR3: CASSLGGPDNSPLHF

V: TRBV4-3
size: -
D: -
J: TRBJ2-1
DNA: TGCGCCAGCAGCCAAGCCGGACAGTGGGGCTACAATGAGCAGTTCTTC
CDR3: CASSQAGQWGYNEQFF

V: TRBV19
size: -
D: TRBD1
J: TRBJ1-4
DNA: TGTGCCAGTAGTCCGACAGGGACTAATGAAAAACTGTTTTTT
CDR3: CASSPTGTNEKLFF

V: TRBV5-1
size: once
D: -
J: TRBJ2-1
DNA: TGCGCCAGCAGCCCCGGACTCTTAAGCTCCTACAATGAGCAGTTCTTC
CDR3: CASSPGLLSSYNEQFF